This record concerns one T cell receptor (beta chain) sequence. The antigen is unknown. A junction end diverges from the germline sequence, so it may reflect a read error. Distinct nucleotide sequences in the sample also encode this CDR3. Here immunoSEQ multiplex PCR was the method, and the copy in TCRdb shows in-frame clones only, minus some. The profile covers about 3,400 clones, with around two thirds appearing a single time and around 16% taken by the ten largest. This specimen comes from a study of coeliac disease. Study outcomes and limitations: TRB repertoires were largely private, with most amino acid sequences found in only one sample. Control samples showed higher TRB and TRG clonality than intraepithelial and lamina propria samples in active celiac disease.

The V gene's germline CDR1 is SGHRS and CDR2 YFSETQ. This CDR3 region has 14 residues. The sequencing input was intraepithelial lymphocytes from the gut. The rearrangement links TRBV5-1 to TRBJ1-2; D is possibly TRBD1 (6 bases). This TCR was recovered from a man aged 18 to 29 with celiac disease on a gluten-free diet. The DNA of the CDR3 is TGCGCCAGCAGTTTGGGGGGGCCGAGAATTGGCTACACCTTC. Amino acid sequence: CASSLGGPRIGYTF.